Listed below are T cell receptor beta chains from one sample, sequenced in a study of T cell responses to AZD1222 COVID-19 vaccine. The repertoire was sequenced with immunoSEQ multiplex PCR; TCRdb's copy has only in-frame clones and lacks some. The sample includes around 99,000 clones, under 95% of them seen just once. The sample here was peripheral blood, taken on day 0 of AZD1222 vaccination. These receptor sequences come from an adult in good health. The CDR3 runs from the conserved cysteine through the conserved F or W. The D gene is left open where the match is weak. Clone size is shown for a subset of rows, as once, few, many or a class of expanded clone.

V gene,clone size,J gene,D gene,CDR3 protein,CDR3 DNA
TRBV6-1,.,TRBJ2-1,TRBD2,CASSALGLAGGRDEQFF,TGTGCCAGCAGTGCCTTAGGACTAGCGGGGGGTAGGGATGAGCAGTTCTTC
TRBV19,.,TRBJ2-5,TRBD1,CASSIDPTGSEETQYF,TGTGCCAGTAGTATAGATCCGACAGGGAGTGAAGAGACCCAGTACTTC
TRBV19,.,TRBJ1-6,.,CASSIYHQNSPLHF,TGTGCCAGTAGTATATACCACCAGAATTCACCCCTCCACTTT
TRBV5-1,.,TRBJ1-4,.,CASSPQGNRGQGEKLFF,TGCGCCAGTTCTCCTCAGGGAAACCGGGGTCAGGGCGAAAAACTGTTTTTT
TRBV9,.,TRBJ2-2,.,CASSVFGGPTTGELFF,TGTGCCAGCAGCGTATTCGGGGGGCCCACCACCGGGGAGCTGTTTTTT
TRBV20-1,.,TRBJ2-7,.,CSARGEYEQYF,TGCAGTGCTAGAGGGGAGTACGAGCAGTACTTC
TRBV6-1,.,TRBJ2-5,.,CASSEALRGQGSQETQYF,TGTGCCAGCAGTGAAGCGCTTCGGGGGCAGGGATCCCAAGAGACCCAGTACTTC
TRBV5-4,.,TRBJ2-2,TRBD2,CASSPTTSLPSGELFF,TGTGCCAGCAGCCCGACGACTAGCCTGCCATCCGGGGAGCTGTTTTTT
TRBV4-2,.,TRBJ1-1,.,CASSQDPQGRVEPEAFF,TGTGCCAGCAGCCAAGATCCGCAAGGCAGGGTAGAACCTGAAGCTTTCTTT
TRBV7-2,once,TRBJ2-3,.,CASSLVSVTSDTQYF,TGTGCCAGCAGCTTAGTATCCGTGACCTCAGATACGCAGTATTTT
TRBV6-2/TRBV6-3,.,TRBJ1-5,TRBD1,CASSYARDRVSNQPQHF,TGTGCCAGCAGTTACGCCCGGGACAGGGTAAGCAATCAGCCCCAGCATTTT
TRBV6-5,.,TRBJ1-4,TRBD1,CASTPRGQGGEKLFF,TGTGCCAGCACGCCTAGGGGGCAGGGCGGTGAAAAACTGTTTTTT
TRBV14,.,TRBJ2-1,.,CASSQDSRSIDEQFF,TGTGCCAGCAGCCAAGACTCGAGGAGCATCGATGAGCAGTTCTTC
TRBV3-1/TRBV3-2,.,TRBJ2-7,TRBD1,CASSPGGAGGYYEQYF,TGTGCCAGCAGCCCCGGCGGAGCAGGGGGTTATTACGAGCAGTACTTC
TRBV5-6,.,TRBJ1-1,.,CASSPWEIQVEVPEAFF,TGTGCCAGCAGTCCATGGGAAATACAGGTGGAGGTTCCTGAAGCTTTCTTT
TRBV25-1,.,TRBJ1-1,.,CASRGLGNTEAFF,TGTGCCAGCAGGGGACTCGGGAACACTGAAGCTTTCTTT
TRBV14,.,TRBJ1-1,TRBD1,CASSRLTGQGVTEAFF,TGTGCCAGCAGTAGATTAACGGGACAGGGGGTCACTGAAGCTTTCTTT
TRBV6-2/TRBV6-3,.,TRBJ2-5,.,CASSFHPSRVSETQYF,TGTGCCAGCAGTTTTCACCCGAGCAGGGTATCAGAGACCCAGTACTTC
TRBV19,.,TRBJ1-2,.,CASSILHNYGYTF,TGTGCCAGTAGTATTTTACACAACTATGGCTACACCTTC
TRBV4-3,.,TRBJ2-1,.,CASSQDLANNFNEQFF,TGCGCCAGCAGCCAAGATCTAGCGAATAATTTCAATGAGCAGTTCTTC
TRBV2,.,TRBJ2-2,.,CARADGNLRTLRTGELFF,TGTGCGAGGGCGGACGGTAACTTACGCACGCTAAGGACCGGGGAGCTGTTTTTT
TRBV7-7,.,TRBJ2-2,TRBD1,CASSPRGTGLSNTGELFF,TGTGCCAGCAGCCCCCGGGGGACAGGATTATCCAACACCGGGGAGCTGTTTTTT
TRBV20-1,.,TRBJ2-1,.,CSASMVNEQFF,TGCAGTGCTAGTATGGTGAATGAGCAGTTCTTC
TRBV6-2/TRBV6-3,once,TRBJ2-7,.,CASSILQGYSGEQYF,TGTGCCAGCAGCATATTACAGGGATACTCGGGCGAGCAGTACTTC
TRBV30,.,TRBJ1-1,.,CAWSVHNGGGISEAFF,TGTGCCTGGAGTGTACATAATGGGGGGGGAATTTCTGAAGCTTTCTTT
TRBV4-3,.,TRBJ2-1,TRBD2,CASSQRLAGGSYNEQFF,TGCGCCAGCAGCCAAAGGCTAGCGGGGGGTTCCTACAATGAGCAGTTCTTC
TRBV5-1,.,TRBJ1-6,.,CASSPTASGGSGSPLHF,TGCGCCAGCAGCCCAACAGCTTCGGGGGGGTCGGGGTCACCCCTCCACTTT
TRBV7-9,.,TRBJ1-6,.,CASSLAGGTLHF,TGTGCCAGCAGCCTGGCCGGTGGGACCCTCCACTTT
TRBV2,.,TRBJ1-2,.,CASSEAGGSGYTF,TGTGCCAGCAGTGAAGCAGGGGGTTCTGGCTACACCTTC
TRBV5-6,.,TRBJ2-1,TRBD2,CASSFGTSGGPSYNEQFF,TGTGCCAGCAGCTTCGGGACTAGCGGGGGCCCTTCCTACAATGAGCAGTTCTTC
TRBV6-2/TRBV6-3,.,TRBJ2-5,.,CASRPTAQETQYF,TGTGCCAGCAGGCCTACAGCACAAGAGACCCAGTACTTC
TRBV9,.,TRBJ2-1,TRBD2,CASSGQLAGGRYNEQFF,TGTGCCAGCAGCGGCCAACTAGCGGGGGGTCGCTACAATGAGCAGTTCTTC
TRBV4-3,.,TRBJ2-7,TRBD1,CASSQDWTGDYEQYF,TGCGCCAGCAGCCAAGATTGGACAGGGGACTACGAGCAGTACTTC
TRBV6-4,once,TRBJ2-3,TRBD2,CASSPGLATDTQYF,TGTGCCAGCAGTCCGGGACTAGCCACAGATACGCAGTATTTT
TRBV5-4,few,TRBJ2-3,TRBD2,CASSPPGGGRADTQYF,TGTGCCAGCAGCCCTCCAGGCGGGGGTCGGGCAGATACGCAGTATTTT
TRBV7-2,.,TRBJ2-7,TRBD2,CASSLYSSGGAVGEQYF,TGTGCCAGCAGCTTATACTCCAGCGGGGGGGCAGTGGGCGAGCAGTACTTC
TRBV19,.,TRBJ2-1,.,CASSVLLLDEQFF,TGTGCCAGTAGTGTCCTGCTCTTAGATGAGCAGTTCTTC
TRBV29-1,.,TRBJ1-1,.,CSVVVGMNTEAFF,TGCAGCGTTGTCGTGGGAATGAACACTGAAGCTTTCTTT
TRBV11-3,.,TRBJ1-2,.,CASSLGSGPANGYTF,TGTGCCAGCAGCTTAGGTTCGGGGCCTGCAAATGGCTACACCTTC
TRBV9,.,TRBJ1-3,.,CASSPRDSGNTIYF,TGTGCCAGCAGCCCCCGGGACTCTGGAAACACCATATATTTT
TRBV4-3,.,TRBJ1-2,.,CASSQDLLGGYTF,TGCGCCAGCAGCCAAGATCTGCTCGGTGGCTACACCTTC
TRBV30,.,TRBJ1-5,TRBD1,CAWSVSSKTGELGNQPQHF,TGTGCCTGGAGTGTATCTTCCAAAACAGGGGAATTAGGGAATCAGCCCCAGCATTTT
TRBV30,.,TRBJ1-1,.,CAWSDEYTEAFF,TGTGCCTGGAGCGACGAGTACACTGAAGCTTTCTTT
TRBV4-1,.,TRBJ2-5,TRBD2,CASGLAGSETQYF,TGCGCCAGCGGTCTAGCGGGGTCGGAGACCCAGTACTTC